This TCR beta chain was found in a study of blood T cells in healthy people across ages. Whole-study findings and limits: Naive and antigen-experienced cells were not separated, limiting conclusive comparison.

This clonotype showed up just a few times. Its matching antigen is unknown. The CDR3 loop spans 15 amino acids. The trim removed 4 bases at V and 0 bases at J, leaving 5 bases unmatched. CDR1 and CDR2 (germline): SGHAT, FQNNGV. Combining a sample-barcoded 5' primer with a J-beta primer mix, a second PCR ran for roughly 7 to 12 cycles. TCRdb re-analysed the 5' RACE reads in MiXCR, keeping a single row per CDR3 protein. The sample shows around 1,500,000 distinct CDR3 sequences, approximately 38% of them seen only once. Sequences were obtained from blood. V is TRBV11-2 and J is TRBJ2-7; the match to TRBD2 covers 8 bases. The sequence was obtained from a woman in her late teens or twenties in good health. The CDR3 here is CASSSERGSSYEQYF. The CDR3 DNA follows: TGTGCCAGCAGCTCTGAGCGGGGGAGCTCCTACGAGCAGTACTTC. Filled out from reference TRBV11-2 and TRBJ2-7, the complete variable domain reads EAGVAQSPRYKIIEKRQSVAFWCNPISGHATLYWYQQILGQGPKLLIQFQNNGVVDDSQLPKDRFSAERLKGVDSTLKIQPAKLEDSAVYLCASSSERGSSYEQYFGPGTRLTVT.